What follows describes a single T cell receptor beta chain. Its antigen remains unknown. Germline V gives CDR1 SNHLY, CDR2 FYNNEI. CDR3 size: 12 residues. V was shortened by 8 bases and J by 3 bases, with 9 bases between the two germline ends. The entry originates in a study of PD-1 blockade in classical Hodgkin lymphoma. Whole-study context: The patients were dosed with nivolumab 3 mg/kg, infused intravenously every 2 weeks. Study-level findings and limits: Patients with a complete response exhibited baseline diversity comparable to newly diagnosed patients.

The sample's time point: cycle 4 day 1 (C4D1), after 5 to 7 weeks of nivolumab. In every patient, relapse followed autologous stem cell transplantation, while exposure to brentuximab vedotin differed. Using magnetic negative selection, the CD4+ T cells were separated out of thawed PBMCs. Data came from immunoSEQ multiplex PCR; TCRdb stores just in-frame clones and leaves some out. The repertoire holds around 25,000 clones, with around 85% as singletons. This receptor was taken from a human donor with classical Hodgkin lymphoma. The sample consisted of CD4+ T cells from blood, taken before the fourth cycle of nivolumab. The gene calls are TRBV2 and TRBJ2-3; no clear D. The CDR3 DNA reads as TGTGCCAGCCAAGACTCAACAGATACGCAGTATTTT. Translation: CASQDSTDTQYF.